One and the same sample provided the 31 T cell receptor beta chains below, sequenced in a study of T-cell reconstitution after alpha-beta-depleted transplantation in children. Library preparation (for TCRbeta) was performed with unique molecular identifiers. TCRdb re-called the PCR reads through MiXCR, storing one row per CDR3 protein. This sample has roughly 400,000 distinct CDR3 sequences, with roughly 22% found just once. The input for sequencing was PBMCs from the stem cell graft donor, taken from the stem cell graft. The receptors here all came from a human donor who donated a stem cell graft to a child with acute myeloid leukemia.

This clonotype has a count of ten or more. V is TRBV5-1 and J is TRBJ2-1, with D perhaps matching TRBD1 or TRBD2 (5 bases each). The CDR3 has 13 residues. Germline values: CDR1 SGHRS, CDR2 YFSETQ. V lost 3 bases and J 5 bases, leaving 9 bases between the germline ends. The CDR3 region is CASSSGRHNEQFF. The CDR3 DNA reads TGCGCCAGCAGCTCGGGGCGCCACAATGAGCAGTTCTTC.

The rearrangement links TRBV12-3 or TRBV12-4 to TRBJ1-5; maybe TRBD1 (6 bases). The CDR3 sequence is 16 residues long. The V and J ends lost 3 bases and 5 bases respectively, with 17 bases between them. The CDR3 DNA reads TGTGCCAGCAGTTTGAAGCTTGGCAGGGGTGATCAGCCCCAGCATTTT. Protein: CASSLKLGRGDQPQHF.

This clonotype was counted only a few times. The V and J genes are TRBV27 and TRBJ2-2; TRBD2 might be the D (5 bases). This CDR3 comprises 17 residues. V lost 3 bases and J lost 0, with 14 bases in between. The V gene's germline CDR1 is MNHEY and CDR2 SMNVEV (reference sequence). The CDR3 is CASSFGFEGANTGELFF. DNA for the CDR3: TGTGCCAGCAGTTTCGGTTTTGAGGGCGCGAACACCGGGGAGCTGTTTTTT.

A few counts support this clonotype. The chain recombines TRBV27 with TRBJ1-1, with TRBD1 matching 7 bases. V lost 6 bases to trimming and J lost 7 bases; unmatched junction nucleotides: 11. The CDR3 runs 14 residues. The germline V gene encodes CDR1 MNHEY and CDR2 SMNVEV (reference sequence). The DNA for the CDR3 is TGTGCCAGCAGACAGACAGGGTTCTTCGGTGAAGCTTTCTTT. Its protein product is CASRQTGFFGEAFF.

The rearrangement uses TRBV7-8 and TRBJ1-1; D possibly corresponds to TRBD1 (6 bases). Germline CDR1 is SGHVS and CDR2 is FQNEAQ. This CDR3 spans 15 amino acids. V was pared by 6 bases and J by 1 base, with 15 bases between. CDR3 sequence (DNA): TGTGCCAGCAGTGATACAGGGATTCCGAACACTGAAGCTTTCTTT. Protein product: CASSDTGIPNTEAFF.

This clonotype was detected only a few times. V gene TRBV27 combines with J gene TRBJ2-5, with D maybe TRBD1 (5 bases). Germline lookup yields CDR1 MNHEY and CDR2 SMNVEV (reference sequence). V dropped 2 bases and J dropped 3 bases, with 7 bases sitting between them. CDR3 size: 13 residues. This CDR3 is CASSLIGEETQYF. DNA for the CDR3: TGTGCCAGCAGTTTAATAGGGGAAGAGACCCAGTACTTC.

This clonotype came up a few times. The chain couples TRBV25-1 to TRBJ2-5; the D is unclear. The CDR3 extends over 13 amino acids. Per the germline V gene, CDR1 is MGHDK and CDR2 is SYGVNS. Trimming took 3 bases from V and 0 from J, leaving 5 bases between them. The CDR3 sequence is CASSDTDQETQYF. CDR3 bases: TGTGCCAGCAGTGATACAGACCAAGAGACCCAGTACTTC.

This sequence joins TRBV12-3 or TRBV12-4 and TRBJ2-7; 7 bases line up with TRBD1. The trim removed 5 bases at V and 4 bases at J, leaving 8 bases unmatched. The CDR3 has 14 residues. The CDR3 region is CASSTGDRKYEQYF. In DNA, the CDR3 is TGTGCCAGCAGTACCGGGGACAGAAAATACGAGCAGTACTTC.

There are a few counts of this clonotype. At one of its ends the junction is not consistent with the germline gene, which may arise from a read error. This sequence joins TRBV7-9 and TRBJ2-7, with D hard to call. The CDR3 consists of 8 residues. Germline V gene lookup returns CDR1 SEHNR and CDR2 FQNEAQ (reference sequence). CDR3 sequence: CASSLVNF. In DNA, the CDR3 is TGTGCCAGCAGCTTGGTCAACTTC.

On this clonotype: The junction does not match germline at one end; this may be a read error. The rearrangement uses TRBV20-1 and TRBJ2-1; 13 nucleotides align to TRBD2. Germline V gene lookup returns CDR1 DFQATT and CDR2 SNEGSKA (reference sequence). The CDR3 consists of 16 residues. This CDR3 is CCARDGTSGGAGEQFF. DNA of the CDR3: TGCTGTGCTAGAGATGGTACTAGCGGGGGGGCAGGTGAGCAGTTCTTC.

CDR3 residues: CASSLASGASYNEQFF. CDR3 nucleotides: TGCGCCAGCAGCTTGGCTAGCGGCGCCTCCTACAATGAGCAGTTCTTC. The chain combines TRBV5-1 with TRBJ2-1, with 7 positions matching TRBD2. This CDR3 is built from 16 residues. Per the germline V gene, CDR1 is SGHRS and CDR2 is YFSETQ. Losses at the gene ends were 0 bases for V and 0 bases for J; bases not matched to a gene: 3.

This clonotype has a handful of counts. The chain uses TRBV7-2 and TRBJ1-2; no reliable D call. This CDR3 has 15 residues. Trimming took off 3 bases at V and 5 bases at J, with 16 bases between the two ends. CDR1 is SGHTA and CDR2 is FQGNSA in the germline V gene. The CDR3 loop reads CASSFSGKSNYGYTF. The CDR3 DNA follows: TGTGCCAGCAGCTTCTCCGGGAAAAGCAATTATGGCTACACCTTC. Full variable domain (remainder filled in from reference TRBV7-2 and TRBJ1-2): GAGVSQSPSNKVTEKGKDVELRCDPISGHTALYWYRQSLGQGLEFLIYFQGNSAPDKSGLPSDRFSAERTGGSVSTLTIQRTQQEDSAVYLCASSFSGKSNYGYTFGSGTRLTVV.

There are a few counts of this clonotype. The chain links TRBV6-1 to TRBJ2-1; 13 bases fit TRBD2. Germline lookup yields CDR1 MNHNS and CDR2 SASEGT. Trimming cost V 6 bases and J 9 bases; bases outside gene matches: 17. The CDR3 totals 18 residues. Here the CDR3 reads CASSRGLAGVHWDVEQFF. The CDR3 DNA follows: TGTGCCAGCAGCCGAGGACTAGCGGGAGTTCATTGGGACGTTGAGCAGTTCTTC.

This clonotype was counted only a few times. CDR3 in amino acids: CASSDSIKGGNEQFF. In DNA, the CDR3 is TGTGCCAGCAGTGACTCGATAAAAGGGGGCAATGAGCAGTTCTTC. This sequence joins TRBV6-4 and TRBJ2-1; D possibly corresponds to TRBD1 (6 bases). The V end was cut by 0 bases, the J end by 6 bases, with 12 bases between. The length of the CDR3 is 15 residues. Germline CDR1 reads MRHNA; CDR2 reads SNTAGT.

This chain links TRBV12-3 or TRBV12-4 with TRBJ1-6; weak D call: TRBD1 (5 bases). V was trimmed by 5 bases and J by 8 bases, leaving 16 bases between them. This CDR3 has 15 amino acids. The DNA of the CDR3 is TGTGCCAGCAGTGGGGGGTTAATAGGACATTCACCCCTCCACTTT. Amino acids: CASSGGLIGHSPLHF.

This clonotype was counted ten times or more. The rearrangement uses TRBV20-1 and TRBJ1-1; unclear D gene. V lost 2 bases to trimming and J lost 2 bases, with 12 bases between them. CDR3 length equals 14 residues. Germline-derived CDR1 and CDR2 are DFQATT and SNEGSKA (reference sequence). The CDR3 reads CSARQISGNTEAFF. DNA of the CDR3: TGCAGTGCTAGACAGATCAGTGGTAACACTGAAGCTTTCTTT.

The rearrangement uses TRBV6-1 and TRBJ2-1; D uncertain. This CDR3 comprises 15 residues. Germline CDR1 is MNHNS and CDR2 is SASEGT. Trimming stripped 5 bases from V and 7 bases from J, with 18 bases between. DNA of the CDR3: TGTGCCAGCAGTCCCCTGGCTCCGGATTGGAATGAGCAGTTCTTC. This translates into CASSPLAPDWNEQFF.

The chain couples TRBV20-1 to TRBJ1-5; the D gene is possibly TRBD1 (6 bases). Germline CDR1 DFQATT, CDR2 SNEGSKA (reference sequence). CDR3 length equals 14 residues. Trimming left V 2 bases short and J 2 bases short, with 10 bases between. CDR3 nucleotide sequence: TGCAGTGCTAGACCGGGGGGCGGCAATCAGCCCCAGCATTTT. It yields the protein CSARPGGGNQPQHF.

This clonotype was observed a few times. This chain uses TRBV29-1 with TRBJ1-2; D gene ambiguous. CDR3 length: 16 residues. The V end lost 7 bases, the J end lost 0 bases, and 21 bases lay between the germline ends. Germline V lookup: CDR1 SQVTM, CDR2 ANQGSEA. CDR3 nucleotides: TGCAGCGCCGGAGTGGTGGAACTCCCGGCTAACTATGGCTACACCTTC. It encodes CSAGVVELPANYGYTF.

This clonotype appeared many times. The chain combines TRBV6-1 with TRBJ2-5; D uncertain. Deletions cut 6 bases from V and 3 bases from J, with 5 bases between. CDR1 and CDR2 (germline): MNHNS, SASEGT. CDR3 length: 11 amino acids. The CDR3 DNA reads as TGTGCCAGCAGCCCAGAAGAGACCCAGTACTTC. It is translated as CASSPEETQYF.

This clonotype has ten or more counts. This may arise from a read error, as a much more abundant clone is one base away. V is TRBV20-1 and J is TRBJ2-2, with 13 bases matching TRBD2. Germline lookup yields CDR1 DFQATT and CDR2 SNEGSKA (reference sequence). There are 16 residues in the CDR3. The CDR3 is CCAREGTSGDTGELFF. The CDR3 nucleotides read TGCTGTGCTAGAGAAGGGACTAGCGGGGACACCGGGGAGCTGTTTTTT.

The table lists this clonotype with a few counts. This chain uses TRBV12-3 or TRBV12-4 with TRBJ2-7; TRBD2 matches 13 bases. V lost 6 bases to trimming and J lost 3 bases; unmatched junction nucleotides: 5. There are 15 residues in the CDR3. CDR3 DNA sequence: TGTGCCAGCAGCCGCCGGACTAGCGGGAGCTACGAGCAGTACTTC. This gives the protein CASSRRTSGSYEQYF.

This clonotype was seen many times. J is TRBJ2-7 and V is TRBV29-1; 10 bases agree with TRBD2. V shed 7 bases and J 1 base; nucleotides not matched to a gene: 7. This CDR3 is built from 14 residues. From germline, CDR1 is SQVTM and CDR2 ANQGSEA. CDR3 DNA sequence: TGCAGCGCTTCCGGGACTAGCGTTTCCTACGAGCAGTACTTC. Its translation is CSASGTSVSYEQYF.

The table lists this clonotype with many counts. The V call is TRBV29-1, the J call TRBJ1-2, with D tentatively TRBD1 (5 bases). Germline V lookup: CDR1 SQVTM, CDR2 ANQGSEA. V dropped 6 bases and J dropped 3 bases, with 17 bases sitting between them. This CDR3 region has 14 residues. Here the CDR3 reads CSVLRDYSYYGYTF. Here the CDR3 DNA reads TGCAGCGTCCTCCGGGACTACTCATACTATGGCTACACCTTC.

The chain couples TRBV3-1 to TRBJ2-7; 7 nucleotides line up with TRBD1. The CDR3 has 15 residues. The V segment lost 1 base and the J segment 0 bases; nucleotides outside the gene matches: 3. CDR1 is LGHDT, CDR2 YNNKEL, per germline (reference sequence). The CDR3 reads CASSQGDSNSYEQYF. In DNA, the CDR3 is TGTGCCAGCAGCCAAGGGGACAGCAACTCCTACGAGCAGTACTTC.

This clonotype was seen a few times. The gene calls are TRBV7-8 and TRBJ2-3; TRBD2 matches 7 bases. With V trimmed by 1 base and J by 5 bases, 9 bases remained unmatched. There are 16 residues in the CDR3. Germline V gene lookup returns CDR1 SGHVS and CDR2 FQNEAQ. The CDR3 DNA follows: TGTGCCAGCAGCTTAGTTGGCGGGAGAGGTGTAGATACGCAGTATTTT. The encoded protein is CASSLVGGRGVDTQYF.

V is TRBV24-1 and J is TRBJ2-1; 7 nucleotides agree with TRBD2. The CDR3 has 17 residues. The V gene end was trimmed by 4 bases and the J gene end by 5 bases; junction bases not matched to a gene: 13. Germline V CDR1 and CDR2: KGHDR, SFDVKD. Written as DNA, the CDR3 is TGTGCCACCAGTGACACACTAGCGCCCATGGGGGACAATGAGCAGTTCTTC. This translates into CATSDTLAPMGDNEQFF.

This clonotype was counted many times. The genes are TRBV30 and TRBJ2-1; 8 positions agree with TRBD2. The CDR3 totals 14 residues. The J segment lost 5 bases and the V segment lost 6 bases, leaving 9 bases of the junction unmatched. Germline V gene data show CDR1 as GTSNPN and CDR2 as SVGIG (reference sequence). The chain's CDR3 is CACKAGEFDNEQFF. The CDR3 DNA reads TGTGCCTGTAAAGCGGGAGAATTCGACAATGAGCAGTTCTTC.

The V gene is TRBV10-1, the J gene TRBJ2-1; TRBD2 matches 7 bases. CDR3 length equals 16 residues. J was trimmed by 6 bases and V by 0 bases; bases with no gene match: 8. Germline loops: CDR1 WNHNN, CDR2 SYGVQD (reference sequence). Here the CDR3 reads CASSESGGLFGNEQFF. CDR3 in DNA: TGCGCCAGCAGTGAGTCCGGGGGACTATTTGGCAATGAGCAGTTCTTC.

At least ten counts were recorded for this clonotype. J is TRBJ1-2 and V is TRBV27, with D perhaps TRBD1 (5 bases). V was trimmed by 1 base and J by 4 bases, leaving 10 bases between them. CDR3 length: 14 amino acids. CDR1 is MNHEY and CDR2 is SMNVEV in the germline V gene (reference sequence). The chain's CDR3 is CASSLLGVTYGYTF. CDR3 bases: TGTGCCAGCAGTTTATTGGGGGTGACCTATGGCTACACCTTC.

This clonotype was seen at least ten times. The chain joins TRBV12-3 or TRBV12-4 to TRBJ1-2; D not certain. Deletions cut 3 bases from V and 5 bases from J, with 10 bases between. The CDR3 length is 13 residues. DNA of the CDR3: TGTGCCAGCAGTTTCGGGCCAAATTATGGCTACACCTTC. This translates into CASSFGPNYGYTF.